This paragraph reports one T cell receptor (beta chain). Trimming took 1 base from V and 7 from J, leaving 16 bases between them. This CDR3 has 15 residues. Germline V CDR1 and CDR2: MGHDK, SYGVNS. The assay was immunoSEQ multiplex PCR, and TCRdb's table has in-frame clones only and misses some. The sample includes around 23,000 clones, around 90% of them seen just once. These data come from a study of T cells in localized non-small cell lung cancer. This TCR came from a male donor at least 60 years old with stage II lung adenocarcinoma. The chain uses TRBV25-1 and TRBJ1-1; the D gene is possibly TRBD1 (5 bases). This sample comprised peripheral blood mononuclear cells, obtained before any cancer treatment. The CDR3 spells CASSEWGGTTDEAFF. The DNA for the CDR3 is TGTGCCAGCAGTGAATGGGGGGGTACCACCGATGAAGCTTTCTTT.